The 10 T cell receptor beta chains below come from one sample, sequenced in a study of metastatic and nonmetastatic thyroid tumors. TCRdb ran MiXCR on the PCR reads. The repertoire includes some 29,000 clones, around 4% of them detected once, and under 4% sits in the top ten. Each patient went into thyroid surgery without having received any treatment. Sequencing was carried out using blood. These receptors originate from a male donor with papillary thyroid cancer or a benign thyroid nodule (not recorded which). Some clones in this sample may be carry-over from other donors' samples.

V gene TRBV28 combines with J gene TRBJ2-7; 10 bases line up with TRBD2. The CDR3 runs 15 residues. Germline CDR1 reads MDHEN; CDR2 reads SYDVKM. The J segment lost 2 bases and the V segment lost 4 bases, leaving 5 bases of the junction unmatched. The CDR3 DNA reads TGTGCCAGCAGTTCACTAGCGGGGATAACCTACGAGCAGTACTTC. The encoded protein is CASSSLAGITYEQYF.

This clone was recorded at least ten times. The chain is built from TRBV5-6 and TRBJ1-2; D perhaps matches TRBD1 (5 bases). Trimming pared 0 bases from V and 8 bases from J, leaving 11 bases between. CDR3 length: 13 residues. Germline V gene lookup returns CDR1 SGHDT and CDR2 YYEEEE. DNA for the CDR3: TGTGCCAGCAGCTTGGTGACAGAAGGCGGCTACACCTTC. This codes for CASSLVTEGGYTF.

This clone is deemed medium-sized. The J gene is TRBJ2-7, the V gene TRBV7-8; tentative D call: TRBD1 (5 bases). This CDR3 spans 14 amino acids. V was clipped by 5 bases and J by 3 bases, with 14 bases between them. Looked up from germline, CDR1 is SGHVS and CDR2 is FQNEAQ. CDR3 protein: CASSPAPGLYEQYF. CDR3 bases: TGTGCCAGCAGCCCGGCGCCAGGGCTCTACGAGCAGTACTTC. Supplemented by reference TRBV7-8 and TRBJ2-7, the full variable domain reads GAGVSQSPRYKVAKRGQDVALRCDPISGHVSLFWYQQALGQGPEFLTYFQNEAQLDKSGLPSDRFFAERPEGSVSTLKIQRTQQEDSAVYLCASSPAPGLYEQYFGPGTRLTVT.

This clone occurred many times. The V call is TRBV7-3, the J call TRBJ2-3, with 8 bases that match TRBD2. The CDR3 has 13 amino acids. With V trimmed by 4 bases and J by 9 bases, 6 bases remained unmatched. CDR1 SGHTA and CDR2 FQGTGA come from the germline V gene. The CDR3 DNA sequence: TGTGCCAGCAGCTCGGGGGGGCTGGGGACGCAGTATTTT. Translation gives CASSSGGLGTQYF.

This clone was counted only a few times. This chain uses TRBV6-1 with TRBJ2-2, with 12 positions matching TRBD2. The length of the CDR3 is 15 residues. The V and J ends lost 2 bases and 7 bases, in that order; junction bases with no gene match: 2. Germline V gene data show CDR1 as MNHNS and CDR2 as SASEGT. The CDR3 loop reads CASSERTSGNGELFF. The CDR3 bases are TGTGCCAGCAGTGAAAGGACTAGCGGGAACGGGGAGCTGTTTTTT.

This clone was observed many times. The chain couples TRBV9 to TRBJ2-7; D gene ambiguous. Germline loops: CDR1 SGDLS, CDR2 YYNGEE. Trimming took off 2 bases at V and 6 bases at J, with 6 bases between the two ends. The CDR3 has 11 amino acids. CDR3 sequence: CASSVRREQYF. The DNA of the CDR3 is TGTGCCAGCAGCGTCAGGCGCGAGCAGTACTTC.

A few counts support this clone. This sequence joins TRBV10-3 and TRBJ2-1; 9 bases fit TRBD1. The V segment lost 0 bases and the J segment 8 bases; nucleotides outside the gene matches: 5. Germline CDR1 and CDR2: ENHRY and SYGVKD. The CDR3 runs to 15 residues. The CDR3 nucleotides read TGTGCCATCAGTGAGTCGGGGGACAGGGTCGATGAGCAGTTCTTC. Its translation is CAISESGDRVDEQFF.

The sample holds a few counts of this clone. This chain connects TRBV20-1 to TRBJ2-3; TRBD2 agrees at 11 bases. V shed 3 bases, J shed 3 bases, and the junction held 14 bases outside the gene matches. CDR3 length: 18 amino acids. Germline loops: CDR1 DFQATT, CDR2 SNEGSKA (reference sequence). For the CDR3, the DNA is TGCAGTGCTAGGGACTGGCTAGCGGGAGGAAGTGGGACAGATACGCAGTATTTT. Translated, it gives CSARDWLAGGSGTDTQYF.

Here the CDR3 reads CASSFDTLGCYTF. CDR3 DNA sequence: TGTGCCAGCAGTTTTGACACCCTCGGGTGCTACACCTTC. The rearrangement uses TRBV12-3 or TRBV12-4 and TRBJ1-2; no definite D call. Trimming shortened V by 3 bases and J by 9 bases, and 14 bases separated the two germline ends. The CDR3 totals 13 residues.

On this clone: The germline gene is not matched at one end of the junction; a read error may be the cause. The J gene is TRBJ1-5, the V gene TRBV12-3 or TRBV12-4, with D hard to call. CDR3 size: 14 residues. The CDR3 region is CTSSIREGNQPQHF. DNA of the CDR3: TGTACCAGCAGTATCCGGGAAGGCAATCAGCCCCAGCATTTT.